The sequence of this TCR beta chain was determined in a study of shared clonotypes between healthy human individuals. J lost 6 bases, V lost 4 bases, and 2 bases had no gene match. There are 14 residues in the CDR3. Germline CDR1 SEHNR, CDR2 FQNEAQ (reference sequence). Study results and limitations: Estimated richness values were generally larger in naive subsets than in memory subsets. The rarefaction results pointed to incomplete sorted-subset sequencing despite large depth.

The assay was immunoSEQ multiplex PCR, and TCRdb's table has in-frame clones only and misses some. The sample includes about 980,000 clones, less than 85% of them seen just once. With regard to this clone: Its antigen is not identified.

J is TRBJ1-4 and V is TRBV7-9; 10 bases fit TRBD1. The sample comprised memory CD4+ T cells sorted from blood. Subset in this sample: CD45RA-negative fraction. This receptor was obtained from a man between 18 and 35 years old in good health. CDR3: CASSSDRGDEKLFF. The CDR3 bases are TGTGCCAGCAGCTCGGACAGGGGGGATGAAAAACTGTTTTTT. The full variable domain, completed using reference TRBV7-9 and TRBJ1-4, is DTGVSQNPRHKITKRGQNVTFRCDPISEHNRLYWYRQTLGQGPEFLTYFQNEAQLEKSRLLSDRFSAERPKGSFSTLEIQRTEQGDSAMYLCASSSDRGDEKLFFGSGTQLSVL.